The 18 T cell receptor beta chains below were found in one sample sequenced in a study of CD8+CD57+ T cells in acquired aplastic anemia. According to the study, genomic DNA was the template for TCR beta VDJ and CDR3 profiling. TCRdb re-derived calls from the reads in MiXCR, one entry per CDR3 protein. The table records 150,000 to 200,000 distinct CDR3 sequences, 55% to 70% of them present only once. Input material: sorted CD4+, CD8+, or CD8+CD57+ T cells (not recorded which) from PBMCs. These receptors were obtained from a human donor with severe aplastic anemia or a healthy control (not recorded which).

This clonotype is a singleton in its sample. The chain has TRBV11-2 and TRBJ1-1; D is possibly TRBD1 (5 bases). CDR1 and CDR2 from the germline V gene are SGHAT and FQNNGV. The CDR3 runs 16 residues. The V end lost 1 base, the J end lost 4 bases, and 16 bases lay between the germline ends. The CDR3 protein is CASSLGSSGLGTEAFF. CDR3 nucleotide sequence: TGTGCCAGCAGCTTAGGGAGCTCAGGGTTGGGCACTGAAGCTTTCTTT.

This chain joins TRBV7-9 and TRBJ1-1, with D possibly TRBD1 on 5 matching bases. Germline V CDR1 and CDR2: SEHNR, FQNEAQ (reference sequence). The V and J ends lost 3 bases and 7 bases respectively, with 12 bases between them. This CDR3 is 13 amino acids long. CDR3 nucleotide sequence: TGTGCCAGCAGCTTTTCGAGCGGGGGTGAAGCTTTCTTT. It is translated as CASSFSSGGEAFF.

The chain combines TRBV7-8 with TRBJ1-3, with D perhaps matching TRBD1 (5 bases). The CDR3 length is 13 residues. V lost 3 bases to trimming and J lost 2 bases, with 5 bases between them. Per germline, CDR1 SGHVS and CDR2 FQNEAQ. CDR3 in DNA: TGTGCCAGCAGCTTGGACACTGGAAACACCATATATTTT. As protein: CASSLDTGNTIYF.

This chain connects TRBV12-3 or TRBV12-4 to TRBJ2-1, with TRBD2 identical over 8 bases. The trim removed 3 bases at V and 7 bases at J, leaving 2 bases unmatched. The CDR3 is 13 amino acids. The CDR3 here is CASSFSGVNEQFF. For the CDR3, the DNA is TGTGCCAGCAGTTTTAGCGGGGTTAATGAGCAGTTCTTC.

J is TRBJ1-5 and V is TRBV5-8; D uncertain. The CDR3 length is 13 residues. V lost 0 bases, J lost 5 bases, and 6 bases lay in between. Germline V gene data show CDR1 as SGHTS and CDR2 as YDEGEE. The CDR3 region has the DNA TGTGCCAGCAGCTTGGGGGCGGATCAGCCCCAGCATTTT. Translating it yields CASSLGADQPQHF. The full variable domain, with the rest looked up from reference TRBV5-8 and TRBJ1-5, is EAGVTQSPTHLIKTRGQQATLRCSPISGHTSVYWYQQALGLGLQFLLWYDEGEERNRGNFPPRFSGRQFPNYSSELNVNALELEDSALYLCASSLGADQPQHFGDGTRLSIL.

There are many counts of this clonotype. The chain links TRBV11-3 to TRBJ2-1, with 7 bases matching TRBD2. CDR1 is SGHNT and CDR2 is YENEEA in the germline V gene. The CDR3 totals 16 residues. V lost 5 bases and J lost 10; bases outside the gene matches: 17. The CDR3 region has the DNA TGTGCCAGCAGCGGACTAGGTGGGGTAGCGGCGGGGGAGCAGTTCTTC. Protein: CASSGLGGVAAGEQFF.

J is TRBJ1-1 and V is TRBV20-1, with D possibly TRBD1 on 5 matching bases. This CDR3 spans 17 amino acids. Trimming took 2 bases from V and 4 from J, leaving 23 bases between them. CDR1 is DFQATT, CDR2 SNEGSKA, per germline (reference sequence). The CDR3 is CSARTRGPAGALTEAFF. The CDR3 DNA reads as TGCAGTGCTAGAACCCGCGGGCCAGCCGGGGCCCTCACTGAAGCTTTCTTT.

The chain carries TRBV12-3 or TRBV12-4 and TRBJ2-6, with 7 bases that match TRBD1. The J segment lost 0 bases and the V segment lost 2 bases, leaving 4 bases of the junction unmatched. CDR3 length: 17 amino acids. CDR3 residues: CASSLQGQVSGANVLTF. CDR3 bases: TGTGCCAGCAGTTTACAAGGACAGGTCTCTGGGGCCAACGTCCTGACTTTC.

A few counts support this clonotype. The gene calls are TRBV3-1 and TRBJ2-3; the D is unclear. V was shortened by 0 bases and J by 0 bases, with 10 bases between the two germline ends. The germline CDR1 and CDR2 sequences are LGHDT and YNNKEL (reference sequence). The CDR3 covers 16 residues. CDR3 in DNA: TGTGCCAGCAGCCAAGAGAGCAAGCCTAGCACAGATACGCAGTATTTT. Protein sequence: CASSQESKPSTDTQYF.

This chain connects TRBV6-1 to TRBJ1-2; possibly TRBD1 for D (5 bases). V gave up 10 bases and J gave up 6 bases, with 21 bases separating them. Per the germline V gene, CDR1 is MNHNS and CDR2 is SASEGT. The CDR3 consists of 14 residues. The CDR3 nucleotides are TGTGCCAACACGGGGGTGGGTCCAGAAGATGGCTACACCTTC. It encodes CANTGVGPEDGYTF.

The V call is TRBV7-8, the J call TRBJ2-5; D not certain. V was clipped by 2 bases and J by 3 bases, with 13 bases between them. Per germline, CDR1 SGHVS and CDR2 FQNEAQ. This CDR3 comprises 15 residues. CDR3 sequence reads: CASSLNGRSEETQYF. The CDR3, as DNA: TGTGCCAGCAGCTTAAATGGACGTTCAGAAGAGACCCAGTACTTC.

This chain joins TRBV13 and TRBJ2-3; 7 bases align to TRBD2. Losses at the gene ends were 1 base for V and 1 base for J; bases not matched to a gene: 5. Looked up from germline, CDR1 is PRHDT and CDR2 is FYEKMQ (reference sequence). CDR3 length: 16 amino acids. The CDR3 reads CASSLAGDYGTDTQYF. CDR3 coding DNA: TGTGCCAGCAGCTTAGCCGGGGACTACGGCACAGATACGCAGTATTTT.

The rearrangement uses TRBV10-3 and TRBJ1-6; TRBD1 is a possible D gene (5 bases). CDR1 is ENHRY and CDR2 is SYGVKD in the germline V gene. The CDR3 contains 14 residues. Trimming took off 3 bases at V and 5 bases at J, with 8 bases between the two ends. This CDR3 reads CAISDSRDNSPLHF. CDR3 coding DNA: TGTGCCATCAGTGATAGCAGGGATAATTCACCCCTCCACTTT.

The CDR3 here is CATSDTYRGGYQETQYF. CDR3 DNA sequence: TGTGCCACCAGTGACACCTACAGGGGGGGGTACCAAGAGACCCAGTACTTC. The chain uses TRBV24-1 and TRBJ2-5, with D possibly being TRBD1 (8 bases). Trimming took 4 bases from V and 0 from J, leaving 17 bases between them. CDR1 and CDR2 (germline): KGHDR, SFDVKD. The CDR3 has 17 residues.

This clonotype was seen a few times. CDR3 in DNA: TGTGCCACCAGTGATCCCGGGACTATGGGCCACAATGAGCAGTTCTTC. Translation gives CATSDPGTMGHNEQFF. V usage is TRBV24-1 and J usage is TRBJ2-1; TRBD2 agrees at 7 bases. Germline V lookup: CDR1 KGHDR, CDR2 SFDVKD. V was clipped by 3 bases and J by 5 bases; unmatched bases: 9. The CDR3 length is 16 residues.

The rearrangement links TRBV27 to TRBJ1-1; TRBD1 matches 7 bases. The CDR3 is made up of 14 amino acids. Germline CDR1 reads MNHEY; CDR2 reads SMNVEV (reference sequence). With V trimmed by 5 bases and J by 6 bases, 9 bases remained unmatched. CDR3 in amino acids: CASSAGRGLAEAFF. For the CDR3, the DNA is TGTGCCAGCAGTGCCGGAAGGGGGCTGGCTGAAGCTTTCTTT.

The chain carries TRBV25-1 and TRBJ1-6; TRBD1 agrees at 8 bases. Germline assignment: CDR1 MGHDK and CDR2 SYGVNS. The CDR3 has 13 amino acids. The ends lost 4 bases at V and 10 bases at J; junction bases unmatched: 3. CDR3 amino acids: CASSAGGKSPLHF. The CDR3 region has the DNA TGTGCCAGCAGTGCAGGGGGCAAATCACCCCTCCACTTT. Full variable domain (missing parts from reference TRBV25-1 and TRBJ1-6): EADIYQTPRYLVIGTGKKITLECSQTMGHDKMYWYQQDPGMELHLIHYSYGVNSTEKGDLSSESTVSRIRTEHFPLTLESARPSHTSQYLCASSAGGKSPLHFGNGTRLTVT.

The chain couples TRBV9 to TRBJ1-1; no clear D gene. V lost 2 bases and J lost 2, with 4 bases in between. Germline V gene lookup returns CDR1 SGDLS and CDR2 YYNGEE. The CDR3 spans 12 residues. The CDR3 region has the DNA TGTGCCAGCAGCGTCGAAAACACTGAAGCTTTCTTT. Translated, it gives CASSVENTEAFF.